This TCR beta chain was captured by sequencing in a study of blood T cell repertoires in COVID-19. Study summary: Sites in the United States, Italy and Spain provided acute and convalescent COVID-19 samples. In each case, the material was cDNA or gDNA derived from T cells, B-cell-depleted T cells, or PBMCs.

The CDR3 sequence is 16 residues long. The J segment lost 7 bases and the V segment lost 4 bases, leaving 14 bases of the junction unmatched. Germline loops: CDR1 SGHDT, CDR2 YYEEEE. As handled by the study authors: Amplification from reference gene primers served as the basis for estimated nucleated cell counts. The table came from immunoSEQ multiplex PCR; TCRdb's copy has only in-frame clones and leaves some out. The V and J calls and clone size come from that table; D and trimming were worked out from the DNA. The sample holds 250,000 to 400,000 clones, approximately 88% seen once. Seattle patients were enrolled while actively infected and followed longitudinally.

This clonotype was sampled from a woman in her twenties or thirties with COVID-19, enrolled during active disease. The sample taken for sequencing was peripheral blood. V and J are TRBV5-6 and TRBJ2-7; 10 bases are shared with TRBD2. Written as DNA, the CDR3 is TGTGCCAGCAGCCGGGACAGCTGGACTAGCGGCGGGGAGCAGTACGTC. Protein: CASSRDSWTSGGEQYV.